A selection of T cell receptor beta chains follows, all from one sample in a study of Graves' ophthalmopathy and Graves' hyperthyroidism. TCRdb re-derived calls from the multiplex PCR reads in MiXCR, one entry per CDR3 protein. The repertoire holds over a million distinct CDR3 sequences, with about two fifths as singletons. The specimen was peripheral blood or thyroid tissue (not recorded which). The receptors here all came from an adult man with Graves' hyperthyroidism. CDR3s leave out the opening cysteine and the closing phenylalanine or tryptophan. Size is omitted from some rows. Given values are once, few, many or a class for expanded clones.

TRBV10-3,.,TRBJ2-7,AISVVHGGWYEQY
TRBV7-2,few,TRBJ2-3,ASSLRGGDTQY
TRBV20-1,few,TRBJ1-6,SASRTEDGYNSPLH
TRBV9,.,TRBJ1-5,ASSVVGRYQETQH
TRBV12-3/TRBV12-4,.,TRBJ2-5,ASSLARGGETQY
TRBV10-3,.,TRBJ2-7,ASSYSTGRIVSDEQY
TRBV12-3/TRBV12-4,many,TRBJ2-5,ASSPPSRETQY
TRBV5-1,many,TRBJ2-2,ASSLGDRTGELF
TRBV4-1,many,TRBJ1-6,ASSQAPGQKNSPLH
TRBV7-9,.,TRBJ1-2,ATTGLAGYT
TRBV12-3/TRBV12-4,few,TRBJ2-7,ASSFRVAEQY
TRBV15,many,TRBJ1-5,ATSMEEVQPQH
TRBV10-3,.,TRBJ2-7,AISEEGMIGEQY
TRBV7-9,.,TRBJ2-6,ASSYPDRVMSGANVLT
TRBV10-3,.,TRBJ2-5,AIRDTSVEVNEETQY
TRBV29-1,.,TRBJ2-3,SVETQGTDTQY
TRBV14,many,TRBJ1-2,ASSQVGTAYGYT
TRBV20-1,.,TRBJ2-5,SANRGRMETQY
TRBV5-1,.,TRBJ1-3,ASSPRGLTRRNTIY
TRBV7-2,.,TRBJ1-4,ASSLAPSGEKLF
TRBV7-2,.,TRBJ1-5,ASIHPAGYSNQPQH
TRBV15,many,TRBJ2-6,ATSGSRVHDRAGANVLT
TRBV4-1,many,TRBJ1-2,ASSQSDTNYYGYT
TRBV28,.,TRBJ2-5,ASSLGGRKQETQY
TRBV20-1,.,TRBJ2-5,RPTGPGKTQY
TRBV7-9,many,TRBJ1-1,ASSPTDRGRTEAF
TRBV5-8,many,TRBJ1-1,ASSSPQGMNTEAF